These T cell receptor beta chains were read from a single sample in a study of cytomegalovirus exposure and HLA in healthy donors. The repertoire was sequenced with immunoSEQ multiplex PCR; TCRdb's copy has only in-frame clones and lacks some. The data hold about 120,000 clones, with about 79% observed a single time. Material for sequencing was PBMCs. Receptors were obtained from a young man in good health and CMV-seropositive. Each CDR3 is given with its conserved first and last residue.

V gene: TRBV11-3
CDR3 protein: CASSSLSTGTEAFF

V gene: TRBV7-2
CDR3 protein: CASSPRTGRVAEAFF

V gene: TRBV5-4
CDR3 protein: CASSLNSGRHRLAYEQYF

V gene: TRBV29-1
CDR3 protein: CSVRGQGAREQYF

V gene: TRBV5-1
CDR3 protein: CASSVGQSTDTQYF

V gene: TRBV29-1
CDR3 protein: CSADGAGGLDIQYF

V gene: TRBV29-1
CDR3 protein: CSVQRGTGTLYEQYF

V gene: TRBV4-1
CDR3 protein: CASSQEFRDGAYEQYF

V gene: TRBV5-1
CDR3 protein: CASSLALSADTQYF

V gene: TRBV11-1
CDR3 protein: CASSSSGDTDTQYF

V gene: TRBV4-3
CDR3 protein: CASSQEFGDSGNTEAFF

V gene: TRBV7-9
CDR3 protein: CASSLVADEQFF

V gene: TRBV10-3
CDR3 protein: CAISWDYYNEQFF

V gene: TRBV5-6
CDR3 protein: CASSLYREKLFF

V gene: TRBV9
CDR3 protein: CASSVLAGGTTDTQYF

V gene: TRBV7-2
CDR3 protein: CASSLPSGQGSPLHF